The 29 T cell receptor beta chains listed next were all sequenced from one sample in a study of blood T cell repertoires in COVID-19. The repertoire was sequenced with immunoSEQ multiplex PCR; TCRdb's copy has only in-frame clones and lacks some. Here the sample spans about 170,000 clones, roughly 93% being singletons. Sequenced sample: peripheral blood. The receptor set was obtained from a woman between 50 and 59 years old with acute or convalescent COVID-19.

The CDR3 DNA reads as TGTGCCAGTAGTCCGTACCATGGCCGATCCTACAATGAGCAGTTCTTC. This encodes CASSPYHGRSYNEQFF. The chain couples TRBV19 to TRBJ2-1, with D unresolved. The V end was cut by 5 bases, the J end by 1 base, with 15 bases between. Germline values: CDR1 LNHDA, CDR2 SQIVND (reference sequence). The CDR3 is made up of 16 amino acids.

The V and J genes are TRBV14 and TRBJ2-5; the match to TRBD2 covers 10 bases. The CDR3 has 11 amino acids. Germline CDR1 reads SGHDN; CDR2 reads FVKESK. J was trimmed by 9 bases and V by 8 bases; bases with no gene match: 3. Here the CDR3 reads CASGLAASQYF. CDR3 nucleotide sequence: TGTGCCAGCGGACTAGCGGCTTCCCAGTACTTC.

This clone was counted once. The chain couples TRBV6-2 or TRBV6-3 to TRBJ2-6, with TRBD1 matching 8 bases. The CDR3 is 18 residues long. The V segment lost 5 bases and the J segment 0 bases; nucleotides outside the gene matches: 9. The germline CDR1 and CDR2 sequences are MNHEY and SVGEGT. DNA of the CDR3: TGTGCCAGCAGTCATACTTCAGGGGGCCCCTCTGGGGCCAACGTCCTGACTTTC. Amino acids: CASSHTSGGPSGANVLTF.

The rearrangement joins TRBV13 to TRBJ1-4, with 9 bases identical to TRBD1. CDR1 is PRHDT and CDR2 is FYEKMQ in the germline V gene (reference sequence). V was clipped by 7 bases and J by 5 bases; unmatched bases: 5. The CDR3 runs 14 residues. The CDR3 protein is CASTTGGRNEKLFF. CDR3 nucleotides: TGTGCCAGCACCACAGGGGGCCGCAATGAAAAACTGTTTTTT.

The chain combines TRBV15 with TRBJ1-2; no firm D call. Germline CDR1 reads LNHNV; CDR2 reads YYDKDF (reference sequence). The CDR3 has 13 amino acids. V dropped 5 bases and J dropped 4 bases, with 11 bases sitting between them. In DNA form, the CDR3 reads TGTGCCACCAGCTCAGGAGGCGCCTATGGCTACACCTTC. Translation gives CATSSGGAYGYTF.

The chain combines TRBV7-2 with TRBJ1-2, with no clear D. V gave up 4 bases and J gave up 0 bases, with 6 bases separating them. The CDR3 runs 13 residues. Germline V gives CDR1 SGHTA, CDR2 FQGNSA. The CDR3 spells CASSSSPNYGYTF. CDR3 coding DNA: TGTGCCAGCAGCTCCAGTCCTAACTATGGCTACACCTTC.

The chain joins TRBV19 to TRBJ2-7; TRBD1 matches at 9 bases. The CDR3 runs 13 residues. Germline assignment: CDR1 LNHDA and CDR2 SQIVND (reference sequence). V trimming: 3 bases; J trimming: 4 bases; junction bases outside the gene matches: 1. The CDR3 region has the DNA TGTGCCAGTAGTATGGGACAGGGTTACGAGCAGTACTTC. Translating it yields CASSMGQGYEQYF.

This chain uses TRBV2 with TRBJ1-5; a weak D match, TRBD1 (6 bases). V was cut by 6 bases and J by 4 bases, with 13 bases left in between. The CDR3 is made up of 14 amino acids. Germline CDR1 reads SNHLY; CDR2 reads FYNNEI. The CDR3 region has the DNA TGTGCCAGCAGCGGAGGACAGCTAAATCAGCCCCAGCATTTT. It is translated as CASSGGQLNQPQHF.

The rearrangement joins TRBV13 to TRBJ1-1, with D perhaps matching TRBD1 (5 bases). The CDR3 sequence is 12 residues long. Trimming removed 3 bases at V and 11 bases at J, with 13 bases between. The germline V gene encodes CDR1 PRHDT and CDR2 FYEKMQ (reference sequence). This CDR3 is CASSLGQVTAFF. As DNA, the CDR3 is TGTGCCAGCAGCTTGGGGCAAGTGACGGCTTTCTTT.

The CDR3 here is CASMQGYQPQHF. In DNA form, the CDR3 reads TGTGCCAGCATGCAGGGGTATCAGCCCCAGCATTTT. The chain is built from TRBV7-9 and TRBJ1-5; D perhaps matches TRBD1 (6 bases). The CDR3 consists of 12 residues. Deletions cut 7 bases from V and 5 bases from J, with 9 bases between. CDR1 is SEHNR and CDR2 is FQNEAQ in the germline V gene (reference sequence).

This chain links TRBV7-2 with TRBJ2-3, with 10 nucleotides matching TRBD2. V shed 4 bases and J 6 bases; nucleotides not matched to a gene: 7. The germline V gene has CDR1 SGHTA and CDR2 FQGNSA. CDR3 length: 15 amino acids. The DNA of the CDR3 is TGTGCCAGCAGCTCTCTAGCGGGAGTGGCTGATACGCAGTATTTT. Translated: CASSSLAGVADTQYF.

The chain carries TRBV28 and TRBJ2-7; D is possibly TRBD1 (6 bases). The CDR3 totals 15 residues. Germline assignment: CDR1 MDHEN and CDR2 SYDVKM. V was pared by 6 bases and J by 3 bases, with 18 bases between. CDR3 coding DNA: TGTGCCAGCAGCCACTACAGGGCAGGGGACTACGAGCAGTACTTC. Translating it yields CASSHYRAGDYEQYF.

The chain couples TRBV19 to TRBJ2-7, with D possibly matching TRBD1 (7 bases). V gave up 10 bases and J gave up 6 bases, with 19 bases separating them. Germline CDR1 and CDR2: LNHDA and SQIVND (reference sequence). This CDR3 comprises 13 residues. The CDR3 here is CANSPQGGGEQYF. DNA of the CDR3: TGTGCCAATAGCCCCCAGGGGGGAGGCGAGCAGTACTTC. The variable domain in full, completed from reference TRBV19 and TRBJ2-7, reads DGGITQSPKYLFRKEGQNVTLSCEQNLNHDAMYWYRQDPGQGLRLIYYSQIVNDFQKGDIAEGYSVSREKKESFPLTVTSAQKNPTAFYLCANSPQGGGEQYFGPGTRLTVT.

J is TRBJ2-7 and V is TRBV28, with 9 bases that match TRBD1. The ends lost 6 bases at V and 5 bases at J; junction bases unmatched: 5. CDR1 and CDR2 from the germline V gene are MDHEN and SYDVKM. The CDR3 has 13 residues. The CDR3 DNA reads TGTGCCAGCAGGGGGACAGGGAACAACGAGCAGTACTTC. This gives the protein CASRGTGNNEQYF.

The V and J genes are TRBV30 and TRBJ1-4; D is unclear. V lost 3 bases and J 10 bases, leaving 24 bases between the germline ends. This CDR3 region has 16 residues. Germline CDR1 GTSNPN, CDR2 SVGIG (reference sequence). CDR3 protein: CAWSADFRESNRKLFF. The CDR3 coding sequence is TGTGCCTGGAGCGCCGATTTCCGGGAATCGAATCGAAAACTGTTTTTT.

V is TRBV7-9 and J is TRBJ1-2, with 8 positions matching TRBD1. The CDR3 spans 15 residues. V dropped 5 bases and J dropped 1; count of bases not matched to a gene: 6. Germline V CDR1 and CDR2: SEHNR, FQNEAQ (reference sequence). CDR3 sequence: CASSDTGGVNYGYTF. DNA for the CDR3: TGTGCCAGCAGCGACACAGGGGGTGTTAACTATGGCTACACCTTC. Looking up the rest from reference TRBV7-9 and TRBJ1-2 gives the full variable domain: DTGVSQNPRHKITKRGQNVTFRCDPISEHNRLYWYRQTLGQGPEFLTYFQNEAQLEKSRLLSDRFSAERPKGSFSTLEIQRTEQGDSAMYLCASSDTGGVNYGYTFGSGTRLTVV.

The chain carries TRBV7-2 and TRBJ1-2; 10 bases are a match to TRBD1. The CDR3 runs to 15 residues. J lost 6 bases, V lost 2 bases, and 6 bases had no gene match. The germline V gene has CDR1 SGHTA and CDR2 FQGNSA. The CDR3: CASSLWDRGGDGYTF. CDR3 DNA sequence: TGTGCCAGCAGCTTATGGGACAGGGGAGGAGATGGCTACACCTTC. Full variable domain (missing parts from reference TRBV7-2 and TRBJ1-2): GAGVSQSPSNKVTEKGKDVELRCDPISGHTALYWYRQSLGQGLEFLIYFQGNSAPDKSGLPSDRFSAERTGGSVSTLTIQRTQQEDSAVYLCASSLWDRGGDGYTFGSGTRLTVV.

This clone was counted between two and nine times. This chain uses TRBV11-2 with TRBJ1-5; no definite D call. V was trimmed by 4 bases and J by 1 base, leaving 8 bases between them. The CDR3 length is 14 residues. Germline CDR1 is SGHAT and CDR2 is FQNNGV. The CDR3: CASSSSGSNQPQHF. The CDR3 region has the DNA TGTGCCAGCAGCTCCTCGGGGAGCAATCAGCCCCAGCATTTT.

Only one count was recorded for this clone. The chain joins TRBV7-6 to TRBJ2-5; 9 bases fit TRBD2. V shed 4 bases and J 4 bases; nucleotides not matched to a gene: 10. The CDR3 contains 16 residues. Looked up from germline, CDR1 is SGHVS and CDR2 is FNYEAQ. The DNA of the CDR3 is TGTGCCAGCAGCTACCTTAGCGGGGGCGCGGGAGAGACCCAGTACTTC. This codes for CASSYLSGGAGETQYF. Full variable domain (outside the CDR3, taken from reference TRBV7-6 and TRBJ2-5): GAGVSQSPRYKVTKRGQDVALRCDPISGHVSLYWYRQALGQGPEFLTYFNYEAQQDKSGLPNDRFSAERPEGSISTLTIQRTEQRDSAMYRCASSYLSGGAGETQYFGPGTRLLVL.

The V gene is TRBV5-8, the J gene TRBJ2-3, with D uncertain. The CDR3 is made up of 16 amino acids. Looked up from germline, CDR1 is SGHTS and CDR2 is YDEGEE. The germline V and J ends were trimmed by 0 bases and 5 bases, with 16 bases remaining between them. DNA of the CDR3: TGTGCCAGCAGCTTGGCCATTCTATTAAACCGAGATACGCAGTATTTT. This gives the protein CASSLAILLNRDTQYF.

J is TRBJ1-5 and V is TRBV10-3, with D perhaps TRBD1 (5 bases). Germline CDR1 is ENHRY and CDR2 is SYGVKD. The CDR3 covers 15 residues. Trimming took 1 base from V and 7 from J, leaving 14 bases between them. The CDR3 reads CAISELQVAGQPQHF. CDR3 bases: TGTGCCATCAGTGAGTTACAGGTCGCGGGACAGCCCCAGCATTTT.

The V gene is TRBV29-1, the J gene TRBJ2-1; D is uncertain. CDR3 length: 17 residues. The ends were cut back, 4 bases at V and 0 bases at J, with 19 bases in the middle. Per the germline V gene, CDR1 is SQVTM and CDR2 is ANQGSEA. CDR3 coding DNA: TGCAGCGTTGTCCCTCGACGTCAGGATAGCTCCTACAATGAGCAGTTCTTC. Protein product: CSVVPRRQDSSYNEQFF.

The CDR3 sequence: CASSRQGHGETQYF. As DNA, the CDR3 is TGTGCCAGCAGCCGACAGGGGCATGGGGAGACCCAGTACTTC. The V call is TRBV3-1 (or the pseudogene TRBV3-2), the J call TRBJ2-5; 8 bases match TRBD1. The germline CDR1 and CDR2 sequences are LGHDT and YNNKEL (reference sequence). The CDR3 is 14 residues long. Losses at the gene ends were 4 bases for V and 5 bases for J; bases not matched to a gene: 6.

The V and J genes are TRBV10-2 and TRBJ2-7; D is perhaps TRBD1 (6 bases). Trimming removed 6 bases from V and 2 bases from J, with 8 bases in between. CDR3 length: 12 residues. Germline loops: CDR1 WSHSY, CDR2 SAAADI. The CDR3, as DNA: TGCGCCAGCAGGGACAGTCCCTACGAGCAGTACTTC. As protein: CASRDSPYEQYF.

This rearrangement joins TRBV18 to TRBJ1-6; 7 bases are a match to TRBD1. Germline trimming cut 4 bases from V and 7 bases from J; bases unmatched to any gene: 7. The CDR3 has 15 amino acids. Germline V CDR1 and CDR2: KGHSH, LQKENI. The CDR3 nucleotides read TGTGCCAGCTCACTGTCCGAGACAGGGAATTCACCCCTCCACTTT. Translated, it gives CASSLSETGNSPLHF.

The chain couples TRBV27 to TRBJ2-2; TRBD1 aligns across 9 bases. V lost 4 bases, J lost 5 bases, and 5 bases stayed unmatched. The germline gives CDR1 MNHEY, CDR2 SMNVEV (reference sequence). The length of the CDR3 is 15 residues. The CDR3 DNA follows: TGTGCCAGCAGTTCCAGGACAGGGGCGACCGGGGAGCTGTTTTTT. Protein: CASSSRTGATGELFF.

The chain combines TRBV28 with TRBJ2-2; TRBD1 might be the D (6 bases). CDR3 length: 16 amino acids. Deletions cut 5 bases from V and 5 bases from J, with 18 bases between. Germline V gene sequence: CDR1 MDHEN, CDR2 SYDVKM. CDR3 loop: CASSTSGRGWTGELFF. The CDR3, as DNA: TGTGCCAGCAGTACCTCGGGCAGGGGTTGGACCGGGGAGCTGTTTTTT.

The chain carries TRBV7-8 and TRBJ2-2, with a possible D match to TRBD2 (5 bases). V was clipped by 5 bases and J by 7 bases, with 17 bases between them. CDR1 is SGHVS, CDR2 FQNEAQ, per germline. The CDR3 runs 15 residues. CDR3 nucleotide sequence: TGTGCCAGCAGCCCCCCGAGCGGACGGGGCGGGGAGCTGTTTTTT. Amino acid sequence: CASSPPSGRGGELFF. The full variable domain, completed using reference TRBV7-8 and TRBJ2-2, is GAGVSQSPRYKVAKRGQDVALRCDPISGHVSLFWYQQALGQGPEFLTYFQNEAQLDKSGLPSDRFFAERPEGSVSTLKIQRTQQEDSAVYLCASSPPSGRGGELFFGEGSRLTVL.

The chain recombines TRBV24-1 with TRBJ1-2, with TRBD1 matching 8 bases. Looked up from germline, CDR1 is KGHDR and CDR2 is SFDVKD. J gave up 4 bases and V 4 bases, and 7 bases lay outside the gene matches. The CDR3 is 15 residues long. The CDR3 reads CATSDGGTGLYGYTF. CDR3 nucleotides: TGTGCCACCAGTGACGGCGGGACAGGCCTCTATGGCTACACCTTC.